These T cell receptor beta chains were read from a single sample in a study of early T cells in non-severe SARS-CoV-2 infection. TCRdb re-analysed the 5' RACE reads in MiXCR, keeping a single row per CDR3 protein. In the table there are about 44,000 distinct CDR3 sequences, about 25% of which are singletons. Specimen: whole blood, collected at baseline. Receptor source: an adult who was a healthcare worker with PCR-confirmed SARS-CoV-2 infection or an uninfected control (not recorded which). The CDR3 runs from the conserved cysteine through the conserved F or W. D genes are given only for firm matches. Not all rows give a size; the values are once, few, many and, for expanded clones, a class.

D gene: -; V gene: TRBV29-1; clone size: few; J gene: TRBJ1-5; CDR3 protein: CSVGGHGGNQPQHF; CDR3 DNA: TGCAGCGTTGGCGGTCACGGAGGCAATCAGCCCCAGCATTTT
D gene: -; V gene: TRBV9; clone size: -; J gene: TRBJ1-2; CDR3 protein: CASSAFNVNYGYTF; CDR3 DNA: TGTGCCAGCAGCGCTTTTAATGTTAACTATGGCTACACCTTC
D gene: TRBD1; V gene: TRBV4-1; clone size: -; J gene: TRBJ2-5; CDR3 protein: CASSREDRVETQYF; CDR3 DNA: TGCGCCAGCAGCCGGGAGGACAGGGTAGAGACCCAGTACTTC
D gene: TRBD1; V gene: TRBV27; clone size: -; J gene: TRBJ1-6; CDR3 protein: CAGSPRGTGNSPLHF; CDR3 DNA: TGTGCCGGCAGTCCCCGGGGGACAGGCAATTCACCCCTCCACTTT
D gene: TRBD1; V gene: TRBV7-9; clone size: few; J gene: TRBJ1-4; CDR3 protein: CASSPRDRDWDEKLFF; CDR3 DNA: TGTGCCAGCAGCCCTCGGGACAGGGATTGGGATGAAAAACTGTTTTTT
D gene: -; V gene: TRBV11-3; clone size: few; J gene: TRBJ2-2; CDR3 protein: CASSFLPAASVPGELFF; CDR3 DNA: TGTGCCAGCAGCTTCCTTCCAGCTGCTAGCGTCCCCGGGGAGCTGTTTTTT
D gene: TRBD1; V gene: TRBV6-2/TRBV6-3; clone size: -; J gene: TRBJ2-1; CDR3 protein: CASSLGTGIEQFF; CDR3 DNA: TGTGCCAGCAGTTTGGGGACAGGGATTGAGCAGTTCTTC
D gene: TRBD2; V gene: TRBV4-2; clone size: -; J gene: TRBJ2-5; CDR3 protein: CASSQGGLAGTQYF; CDR3 DNA: TGTGCCAGCAGCCAAGGGGGACTAGCGGGGACCCAGTACTTC
D gene: -; V gene: TRBV4-3; clone size: once; J gene: TRBJ1-6; CDR3 protein: CASSQDWTYGSPLHF; CDR3 DNA: TGCGCCAGCAGCCAAGATTGGACCTACGGTTCACCCCTCCACTTT
D gene: -; V gene: TRBV12-3/TRBV12-4; clone size: many; J gene: TRBJ2-2; CDR3 protein: CASSSPAQLATNTGELFF; CDR3 DNA: TGTGCCAGCAGTTCCCCGGCCCAACTAGCCACGAACACCGGGGAGCTGTTTTTT
D gene: -; V gene: TRBV7-2; clone size: -; J gene: TRBJ1-5; CDR3 protein: CASSFWGQPQHF; CDR3 DNA: TGTGCCAGCAGCTTTTGGGGACAGCCCCAGCATTTT
D gene: TRBD2; V gene: TRBV27; clone size: few; J gene: TRBJ2-3; CDR3 protein: CASSLGGGIPDTQYF; CDR3 DNA: TGTGCCAGCAGTTTAGGCGGGGGGATTCCAGATACGCAGTATTTT
D gene: TRBD2; V gene: TRBV11-2; clone size: -; J gene: TRBJ2-3; CDR3 protein: CASNQAGADTQYF; CDR3 DNA: TGTGCCTCCAATCAAGCGGGGGCAGATACGCAGTATTTT
D gene: -; V gene: TRBV30; clone size: few; J gene: TRBJ1-1; CDR3 protein: CAWVGGIAEAFF; CDR3 DNA: TGTGCCTGGGTGGGCGGTATAGCTGAAGCTTTCTTT
D gene: -; V gene: TRBV3-1; clone size: -; J gene: TRBJ2-3; CDR3 protein: CASSQLLAADTQYF; CDR3 DNA: TGTGCCAGCAGCCAATTACTAGCTGCAGATACGCAGTATTTT
D gene: -; V gene: TRBV18; clone size: -; J gene: TRBJ1-1; CDR3 protein: CASSPPESLAFF; CDR3 DNA: TGTGCCAGCTCACCACCGGAGAGTCTAGCTTTCTTT
D gene: -; V gene: TRBV27; clone size: -; J gene: TRBJ2-7; CDR3 protein: CASSYRAGSRYEQYF; CDR3 DNA: TGTGCCAGCAGTTACCGGGCAGGGAGCCGGTACGAGCAGTACTTC
D gene: -; V gene: TRBV7-9; clone size: few; J gene: TRBJ1-5; CDR3 protein: CASSSEGKNQPQHF; CDR3 DNA: TGTGCCAGCAGCTCAGAAGGGAAGAATCAGCCCCAGCATTTT
D gene: TRBD1; V gene: TRBV2; clone size: medium-sized; J gene: TRBJ2-3; CDR3 protein: CASSISQGASTDTQYF; CDR3 DNA: TGTGCCAGCAGCATCTCCCAGGGGGCGTCCACAGATACGCAGTATTTT
D gene: -; V gene: TRBV3-1; clone size: -; J gene: TRBJ1-2; CDR3 protein: CASSQEKLYGYTF; CDR3 DNA: TGTGCCAGCAGCCAAGAGAAACTCTATGGCTACACCTTC
D gene: -; V gene: TRBV20-1; clone size: -; J gene: TRBJ2-7; CDR3 protein: CSARPSGGRAVEQYF; CDR3 DNA: TGCAGTGCTAGACCCTCAGGCGGCAGGGCGGTCGAGCAGTACTTC
D gene: -; V gene: TRBV2; clone size: few; J gene: TRBJ2-7; CDR3 protein: CASSEFSGATYEQYF; CDR3 DNA: TGTGCCAGCAGTGAATTCTCGGGGGCCACCTACGAGCAGTACTTC
D gene: TRBD2; V gene: TRBV6-1; clone size: few; J gene: TRBJ2-5; CDR3 protein: CASSVAGGRRETQYF; CDR3 DNA: TGTGCCAGCAGTGTAGCGGGGGGGAGGCGGGAGACCCAGTACTTC
D gene: -; V gene: TRBV21-1; clone size: few; J gene: TRBJ2-2; CDR3 protein: CASRGDTGELFF; CDR3 DNA: TGTGCCAGCCGAGGTGACACCGGGGAGCTGTTTTTT
D gene: -; V gene: TRBV12-5; clone size: few; J gene: TRBJ2-5; CDR3 protein: CASGLVDGGPKTQYF; CDR3 DNA: TGTGCTAGTGGTTTGGTAGACGGGGGGCCAAAGACCCAGTACTTC
D gene: TRBD1; V gene: TRBV4-3; clone size: few; J gene: TRBJ2-3; CDR3 protein: CASSQGLGTGDLTDTQYF; CDR3 DNA: TGCGCCAGCAGCCAAGGCCTGGGGACAGGGGATCTTACAGATACGCAGTATTTT
D gene: -; V gene: TRBV7-9; clone size: -; J gene: TRBJ1-4; CDR3 protein: CASSLEDVEKLFF; CDR3 DNA: TGTGCCAGCAGCTTAGAAGATGTAGAAAAACTGTTTTTT
D gene: TRBD1; V gene: TRBV20-1; clone size: -; J gene: TRBJ1-1; CDR3 protein: CSADRGNTEAFF; CDR3 DNA: TGCAGTGCGGACAGGGGGAACACTGAAGCTTTCTTT
D gene: -; V gene: TRBV6-2/TRBV6-3; clone size: -; J gene: TRBJ2-7; CDR3 protein: CASTPGTERYEQYF; CDR3 DNA: TGTGCCAGCACCCCCGGGACTGAGAGGTACGAGCAGTACTTC
D gene: -; V gene: TRBV7-8; clone size: few; J gene: TRBJ2-5; CDR3 protein: CASSFPGPSETQYF; CDR3 DNA: TGTGCCAGCAGTTTCCCCGGGCCATCAGAGACCCAGTACTTC
D gene: -; V gene: TRBV5-6; clone size: -; J gene: TRBJ2-4; CDR3 protein: CASSFSLSDIQYF; CDR3 DNA: TGTGCCAGCAGCTTCTCTCTCTCGGACATTCAGTACTTC
D gene: -; V gene: TRBV6-1; clone size: few; J gene: TRBJ2-3; CDR3 protein: CASSATRGTDTQYF; CDR3 DNA: TGTGCCAGCAGTGCGACTAGGGGTACAGATACGCAGTATTTT
D gene: TRBD2; V gene: TRBV20-1; clone size: -; J gene: TRBJ2-3; CDR3 protein: CSARGLKAIAGGPRADTQYF; CDR3 DNA: TGCAGTGCTAGAGGGCTAAAGGCGATAGCGGGGGGGCCTAGGGCAGATACGCAGTATTTT
D gene: -; V gene: TRBV6-4; clone size: few; J gene: TRBJ1-3; CDR3 protein: CASNETRTGNTIYF; CDR3 DNA: TGTGCCAGCAATGAGACAAGGACTGGAAACACCATATATTTT
D gene: -; V gene: TRBV20-1; clone size: few; J gene: TRBJ1-2; CDR3 protein: CSARASDLTYGYTF; CDR3 DNA: TGCAGTGCTAGAGCCTCCGACCTGACCTATGGCTACACCTTC
D gene: TRBD2; V gene: TRBV7-2; clone size: -; J gene: TRBJ2-2; CDR3 protein: CASSSLAGGPPTGELFF; CDR3 DNA: TGTGCCAGCAGCTCTCTAGCGGGGGGTCCCCCCACCGGGGAGCTGTTTTTT
D gene: TRBD2; V gene: TRBV3-1; clone size: -; J gene: TRBJ2-7; CDR3 protein: CASSPSGGGEQYF; CDR3 DNA: TGTGCCAGCAGCCCTAGCGGGGGCGGCGAGCAGTACTTC
D gene: -; V gene: TRBV5-4; clone size: -; J gene: TRBJ2-3; CDR3 protein: CASSLLASPTDTQYF; CDR3 DNA: TGTGCCAGCAGCTTGCTGGCGAGTCCGACAGATACGCAGTATTTT
D gene: -; V gene: TRBV12-3/TRBV12-4; clone size: -; J gene: TRBJ1-3; CDR3 protein: CASSLRDGSSGNTIYF; CDR3 DNA: TGTGCCAGCAGTTTAAGGGACGGAAGCTCTGGAAACACCATATATTTT
D gene: -; V gene: TRBV30; clone size: many; J gene: TRBJ2-3; CDR3 protein: CAWSAPPDTQYF; CDR3 DNA: TGTGCCTGGAGTGCCCCCCCCGATACGCAGTATTTT
D gene: -; V gene: TRBV5-4; clone size: -; J gene: TRBJ1-4; CDR3 protein: CASSLGVTNEKLFF; CDR3 DNA: TGTGCCAGCAGCTTGGGGGTAACTAATGAAAAACTGTTTTTT
D gene: -; V gene: TRBV20-1; clone size: few; J gene: TRBJ2-4; CDR3 protein: CSARDRQSLAKNIQYF; CDR3 DNA: TGCAGTGCTAGAGATCGACAGTCCCTAGCCAAAAACATTCAGTACTTC
D gene: TRBD1; V gene: TRBV19; clone size: -; J gene: TRBJ2-3; CDR3 protein: CASSATGGADTQYF; CDR3 DNA: TGTGCCAGTAGTGCAACAGGGGGCGCAGATACGCAGTATTTT
D gene: -; V gene: TRBV5-4; clone size: -; J gene: TRBJ1-5; CDR3 protein: CASSSDLGQPQHF; CDR3 DNA: TGTGCCAGCAGCTCCGATCTGGGTCAGCCCCAGCATTTT
D gene: TRBD1; V gene: TRBV27; clone size: few; J gene: TRBJ2-6; CDR3 protein: CASSGTGPISGANVLTF; CDR3 DNA: TGTGCCAGCAGCGGGACAGGGCCTATCTCTGGGGCCAACGTCCTGACTTTC
D gene: -; V gene: TRBV5-1; clone size: few; J gene: TRBJ2-7; CDR3 protein: CASSLLGNGKDEQYF; CDR3 DNA: TGCGCCAGCAGCTTGTTGGGAAACGGAAAGGACGAGCAGTACTTC
D gene: -; V gene: TRBV11-2; clone size: -; J gene: TRBJ2-3; CDR3 protein: CASSPLALLGNTQYF; CDR3 DNA: TGTGCCAGCAGCCCCCTAGCGCTTCTCGGGAATACGCAGTATTTT
D gene: -; V gene: TRBV18; clone size: -; J gene: TRBJ1-5; CDR3 protein: CASSSARGNQPQHF; CDR3 DNA: TGTGCCAGCTCATCTGCACGGGGCAATCAGCCCCAGCATTTT
D gene: -; V gene: TRBV11-2; clone size: few; J gene: TRBJ2-7; CDR3 protein: CASSLLPSYEQYF; CDR3 DNA: TGTGCCAGCAGCTTACTCCCCTCCTACGAGCAGTACTTC
D gene: -; V gene: TRBV30; clone size: -; J gene: TRBJ2-7; CDR3 protein: CAWSVRRYEQYF; CDR3 DNA: TGTGCCTGGAGTGTAAGACGCTACGAGCAGTACTTC
D gene: -; V gene: TRBV4-3; clone size: -; J gene: TRBJ1-1; CDR3 protein: CASSQDLKELNTEAFF; CDR3 DNA: TGCGCCAGCAGCCAAGATCTCAAGGAGTTGAACACTGAAGCTTTCTTT
D gene: -; V gene: TRBV20-1; clone size: many; J gene: TRBJ2-3; CDR3 protein: CSARRPRGTDTQYF; CDR3 DNA: TGCAGTGCTAGAAGGCCCAGGGGCACAGATACGCAGTATTTT
D gene: TRBD2; V gene: TRBV5-1; clone size: few; J gene: TRBJ2-1; CDR3 protein: CASSRRTSGVGEQFF; CDR3 DNA: TGCGCCAGCAGTCGGAGGACTAGCGGGGTCGGTGAGCAGTTCTTC
D gene: -; V gene: TRBV6-5; clone size: -; J gene: TRBJ1-1; CDR3 protein: CASSYSIGGTEAFF; CDR3 DNA: TGTGCCAGCAGTTACTCGATTGGGGGCACTGAAGCTTTCTTT